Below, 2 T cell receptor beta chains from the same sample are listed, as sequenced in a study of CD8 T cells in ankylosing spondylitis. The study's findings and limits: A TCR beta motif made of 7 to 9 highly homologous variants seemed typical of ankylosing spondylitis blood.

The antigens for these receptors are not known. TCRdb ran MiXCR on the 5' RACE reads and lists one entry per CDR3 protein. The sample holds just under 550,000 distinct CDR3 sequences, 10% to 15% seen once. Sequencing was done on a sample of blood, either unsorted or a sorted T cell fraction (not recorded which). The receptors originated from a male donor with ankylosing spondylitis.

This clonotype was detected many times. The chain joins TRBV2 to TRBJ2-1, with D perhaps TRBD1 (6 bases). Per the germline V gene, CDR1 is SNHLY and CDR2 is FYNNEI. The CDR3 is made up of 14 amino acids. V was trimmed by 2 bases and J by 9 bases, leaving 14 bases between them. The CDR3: CASSETGQWVEQFF. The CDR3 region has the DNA TGTGCCAGCAGTGAAACTGGACAGTGGGTTGAGCAGTTCTTC. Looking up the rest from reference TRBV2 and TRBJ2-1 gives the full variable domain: EPEVTQTPSHQVTQMGQEVILRCVPISNHLYFYWYRQILGQKVEFLVSFYNNEISEKSEIFDDQFSVERPDGSNFTLKIRSTKLEDSAMYFCASSETGQWVEQFFGPGTRLTVL.

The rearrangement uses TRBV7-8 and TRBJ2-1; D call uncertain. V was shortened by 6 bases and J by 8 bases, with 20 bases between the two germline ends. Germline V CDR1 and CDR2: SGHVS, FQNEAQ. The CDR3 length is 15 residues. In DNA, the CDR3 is TGTGCCAGCAGAACCGGACGAATCCCTTGGGATGAGCAGTTCTTC. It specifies CASRTGRIPWDEQFF.